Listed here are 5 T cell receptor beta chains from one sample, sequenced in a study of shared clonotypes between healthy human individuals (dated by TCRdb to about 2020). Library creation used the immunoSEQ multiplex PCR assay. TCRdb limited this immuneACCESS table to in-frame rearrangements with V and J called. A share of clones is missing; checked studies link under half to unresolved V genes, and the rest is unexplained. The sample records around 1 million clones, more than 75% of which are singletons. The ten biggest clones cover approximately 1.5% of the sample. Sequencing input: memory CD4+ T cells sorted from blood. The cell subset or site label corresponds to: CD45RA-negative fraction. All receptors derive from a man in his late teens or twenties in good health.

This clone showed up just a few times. The CDR3 is CASKGRKALFF. DNA for the CDR3: TGTGCCAGCAAAGGCCGTAAAGCACTGTTCTTC. J is TRBJ2-1 and V is TRBV28; D unresolved. The length of the CDR3 is 11 residues. V was shortened by 7 bases and J by 15 bases, with 16 bases between the two germline ends. CDR1 is MDHEN and CDR2 is SYDVKM in the germline V gene.

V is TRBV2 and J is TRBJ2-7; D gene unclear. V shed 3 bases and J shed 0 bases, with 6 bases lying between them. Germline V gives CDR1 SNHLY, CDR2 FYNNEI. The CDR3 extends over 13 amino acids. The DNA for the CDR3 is TGTGCCAGCAGTGACAGGCCCTCCTACGAGCAGTACTTC. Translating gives CASSDRPSYEQYF.

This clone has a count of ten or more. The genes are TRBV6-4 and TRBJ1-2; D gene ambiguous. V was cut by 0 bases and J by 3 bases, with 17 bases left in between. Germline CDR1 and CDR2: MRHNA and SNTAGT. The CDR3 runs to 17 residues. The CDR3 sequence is CASSDSTAPKGDYGYTF. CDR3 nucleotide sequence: TGTGCCAGCAGTGACTCTACGGCACCCAAGGGCGACTATGGCTACACCTTC.

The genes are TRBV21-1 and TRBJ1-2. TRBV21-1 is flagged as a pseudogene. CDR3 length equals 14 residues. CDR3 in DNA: TGTGCCAGCAGCATATCCGGGCCCCGGGATGGCTACACCTTC. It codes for CASSISGPRDGYTF.

CDR3 region: CASSAQGSGELFF. In DNA form, the CDR3 reads TGCGCCAGCAGCGCCCAGGGGTCCGGGGAGCTGTTTTTT. The chain couples TRBV10-1 to TRBJ2-2; the D gene is possibly TRBD1 (6 bases). Per the germline V gene, CDR1 is WNHNN and CDR2 is SYGVQD (reference sequence). The CDR3 is made up of 13 amino acids. V was clipped by 6 bases and J by 6 bases, with 11 bases between them.